Sequencing of this T cell receptor (beta chain) was carried out in a study of long-term antiretroviral therapy in people with HIV (dated by TCRdb to between 2021 and 2022). For the wider study: The earliest samples were collected about a decade before the 2015 WHO recommendation for immediate ART, when ART was typically delayed until CD4 counts fell. A retrospective serial study tested whether ART initiation and durable HIV suppression were associated with changes in peripheral blood TRB repertoire composition and diversity. A total of some 210 cryopreserved PBMC samples were contributed to the cohort by 30 adults with confirmed HIV infection, with samples collected serially over a mean of approximately six years (range 1-12). Among the approximately 32 participants with HIV, about a dozen were female. No cross-contamination during QIAcube processing turned up in test extractions that ran a monoclonal T-cell line alongside 25 to 35 polyclonal samples.

Regarding this clone: Its antigen is currently not known. No base-level quality is on record; no much larger clone is a single base apart.

To be included, a participant needed at least one PBMC sample from before ART initiation plus at least two post-ART samples. Every participant with HIV received treatment in the United States of America. Before DNA extraction, cryopreserved samples containing about 1-11 million PBMC were thawed and washed. At the time of the earliest PBMC sample for each participant with HIV, ages ranged from about 23 to 60 years. Each participant contributed PBMC samples from 1-4 timepoints before ART initiation and 2-8 timepoints after ART initiation, with a median of 7 samples. For every participant, serial HIV viral load, CD4+ T-cell count, ART history and demographic data were obtained. A Qiagen kit on a QIAcube was used to extract genomic DNA from unsorted PBMC, with samples processed in batches of 12. Findings and caveats that apply to the study as a whole: HIV repertoires had narrower CDR3 length ranges than controls, and the network structure suggested an antigen-experienced repertoire that shifted only slightly toward naive after ART. No data were available on ART adherence, viral resistance or therapy changes, limiting inferences about post-ART repertoire changes. Because PBMC availability was limited, only the TCR beta chain was sequenced, with no alpha chain pairing. The repertoire was dominated across all time points by expanded TRB clones identified before ART initiation, although this dominance was seen to fluctuate and to decrease in many PLHIV after ART. The samples span the years 2004 to 2017, and the ART regimens used may be less effective than current regimens. Because pre-ART samples had limited cell numbers, profiling was done on unsorted PBMC rather than on sorted CD4+ and CD8+ T cells. Starting ART was linked to a significant rise in TRB diversity, yet even after long-term ART the diversity remained significantly lower than in transplant donor controls.

The CDR3 runs 13 residues from the cysteine to the phenylalanine. Only the CDR3 DNA is retained, 39 bases long and in frame from the first base. Sequences MNHEY (CDR1) and SVGAGI (CDR2) are obtained from the germline V gene. The germline V and J ends show losses of 6 bases and 2 bases respectively, and no gene match explains 3 bases of the junction. The immunoSEQ hsTCRB v3.0 assay was used at survey level resolution for TRB variable region sequencing. TRB sequencing targeted a depth of about 40,000-50,000 T-cell genomes per sample. TRB libraries were pooled and sequenced on an Illumina MiSeq using a v3 150-cycle kit. Processing in the source paper ran as follows. Repertoire analysis ran in R within a reproducible Nextflow workflow covering QC, data transformation and analysis. LymphoSeq2, an R package for AIRR-Seq data exploration, was used to implement custom analyses. After excluding a handful of samples that yielded fewer than 5000 total TRB sequences, 190 or so HIV repertoires remained for analysis. Among the 180 to 200 HIV repertoires that were kept, around 60 were collected before ART initiation and about 130 were collected after ART initiation. Repertoires were downsampled to 5000 TRB nucleotide sequences, with summary statistics averaged over 100 downsampling iterations. The analysis kept only TRB sequences whose CDR3 regions were at least seven amino acids long. Two measures captured diversity: a Shannon entropy-derived clonality score and the Gini coefficient. Repertoire networks linked the top 5000 CDR3 amino acid sequences whenever two sequences differed by an edit distance of one. Antigen specificity groups and MHC restriction were predicted for TRB CDR3 amino acid sequences with GLIPH2. To flag known associations with CMV, EBV, HIV or tissue antigens, CDR3 amino acid sequences were compared against VDJdb and McPAS-TCR. Pre-ART, post-ART and control groups were compared with Wilcoxon signed-rank tests and Holm-Bonferroni correction. TCRdb limited this immuneACCESS table to in-frame rearrangements with V and J called. A share of clones is missing; checked studies link under half to unresolved V genes, and the rest is unexplained. The DNA was the basis for D and trimming; V, J and clone size are from that table. This sample is represented by 15,000 to 20,000 clones; around 88% of them were singletons. Roughly 15% of the sample goes to the ten largest clones.

The clonotype comes from a woman under 40 with HIV. The sequence joins TRBV6-5 to TRBJ2-5; 7 central nucleotides agree with TRBD1. The sequenced sample was unsorted PBMCs, obtained around 2.3 years before starting antiretroviral therapy. The CDR3 region has the sequence CASSRGQQETQYF. The nucleotide sequence reads as follows: TGTGCCAGCAGCCGGGGACAGCAAGAGACCCAGTACTTC.